This TCR beta chain was identified during a study of CD4 T cells in relation to SARS-CoV-2 and coronaviruses. Turning to the study itself: PBMCs were cultured with antigen for roughly 9 days before TCR beta sequencing.

Generated by immunoSEQ multiplex PCR, the TCRdb table keeps only in-frame clones and is missing some. The sample includes 25,000 or so clones, about three quarters of them seen just once. Unexposed donor CD4+ T cells date from about 2011-2018, before the COVID-19 pandemic. Isolation of CD4+ T cells took place after about eleven days in culture. A note on this clone: Its antigen remains unknown.

The CDR3 is 16 residues long. Trimming cost V 0 bases and J 5 bases, with 16 bases left between them. Germline CDR1 is MGHRA and CDR2 is YSYEKL. The specimen sequenced was CD4+ T cells from PBMCs, cultured in vitro. V gene TRBV4-1 combines with J gene TRBJ1-1; perhaps TRBD1 as D (6 bases). This TCR came from a human donor in good health. CDR3 nucleotides: TGCGCCAGCAGCCAAGAACCATCGACAGGACGAACTGAAGCTTTCTTT. Translating it yields CASSQEPSTGRTEAFF.